The clone carrying this T cell receptor (beta chain) was observed a single time. The entry originates in a study of blood T cell repertoires in COVID-19. Enrolled through a virtual design, the participants were between about 18 and 100 years of age and came from some 25 US areas. Clones were read by immunoSEQ multiplex PCR, and TCRdb kept only the in-frame ones, dropping some. The sample lists roughly 260,000 clones; roughly nine tenths were seen once. The CDR3 extends over 14 amino acids. Germline values: CDR1 SGHTA, CDR2 FQGNSA. J was trimmed by 0 bases and V by 5 bases; bases with no gene match: 1.

Sequencing was carried out using PBMCs or T cells enriched from blood (not recorded which). This receptor was identified in a human donor in a cohort exposed to, infected with or recovered from COVID-19 (not recorded which). The donor label of this sample is uncertain. The chain recombines TRBV7-2 with TRBJ2-7; 10 bases are a match to TRBD1. The CDR3 here is CASSRTGGSYEQYF. The CDR3, as DNA: TGTGCCAGCAGCCGGACAGGGGGCTCCTACGAGCAGTACTTC.